A single TCR beta chain is shown here with its context. The antigen is undetermined. The data are from a study of cytomegalovirus exposure and HLA in healthy donors. Amplification used 60 Vbeta primers and 13 Jbeta primers. As handled by the study authors: As a later analysis found, there were 78 million or so unique TCR beta chains, of which roughly 11 million were shared. The protocol was immunoSEQ multiplex PCR, while the TCRdb copy is restricted to in-frame clones and leaves out a portion. From that table come the V and J calls and clone size; the DNA was used to work out D and trimming. The sample has 65,000 to 85,000 clones, around three quarters seen once. There are 15 residues in the CDR3. Looked up from germline, CDR1 is LNHDA and CDR2 is SQIVND (reference sequence). With 5 bases clipped from V and 2 bases from J, the junction kept 4 bases outside the gene matches. General study results and limits: The study flagged approximately 180 TCR beta chains as cytomegalovirus-associated.

When sampled, the donors appeared nominally healthy, though they likely had unrecorded immune exposures. Sequencing was carried out using PBMCs. This sequence joins TRBV19 and TRBJ2-1; 9 bases agree with TRBD2. The receptor's source is a male donor in good health and CMV-seropositive. CDR3 in amino acids: CASSYSGGAYNEQFF. DNA for the CDR3: TGTGCCAGTAGTTATAGCGGGGGAGCCTACAATGAGCAGTTCTTC.